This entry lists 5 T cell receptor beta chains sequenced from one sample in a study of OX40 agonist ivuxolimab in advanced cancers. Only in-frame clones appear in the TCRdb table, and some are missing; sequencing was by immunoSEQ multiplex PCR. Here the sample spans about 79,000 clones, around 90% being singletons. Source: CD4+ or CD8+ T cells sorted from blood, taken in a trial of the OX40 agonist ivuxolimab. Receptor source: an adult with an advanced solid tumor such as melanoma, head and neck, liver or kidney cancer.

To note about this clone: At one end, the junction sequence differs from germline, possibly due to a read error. CDR3 bases: TGCGCCAGCAGCCAAGTTCTCTCCAACAATGAGCAGTTCTTC. The encoded protein is CASSQVLSNNEQFF. The chain links TRBV4-1 to TRBJ2-1; D uncertain. CDR1 is MGHRA, CDR2 YSYEKL, per germline. The CDR3 is 14 residues long.

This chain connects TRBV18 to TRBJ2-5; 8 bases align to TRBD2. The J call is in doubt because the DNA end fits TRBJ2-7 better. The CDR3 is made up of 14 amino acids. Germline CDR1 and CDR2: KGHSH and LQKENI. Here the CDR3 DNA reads TGTGCCAGCTCACCTGCCGGGACTAGCTACGAGCAGTACTTC. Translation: CASSPAGTSYEQYF.

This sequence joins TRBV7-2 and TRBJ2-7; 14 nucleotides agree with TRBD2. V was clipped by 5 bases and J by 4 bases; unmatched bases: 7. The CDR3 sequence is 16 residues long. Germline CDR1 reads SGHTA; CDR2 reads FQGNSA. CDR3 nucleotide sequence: TGTGCCAGCAGCCGGGGACTAGCGGGAGCGTTGTACGAGCAGTACTTC. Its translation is CASSRGLAGALYEQYF.

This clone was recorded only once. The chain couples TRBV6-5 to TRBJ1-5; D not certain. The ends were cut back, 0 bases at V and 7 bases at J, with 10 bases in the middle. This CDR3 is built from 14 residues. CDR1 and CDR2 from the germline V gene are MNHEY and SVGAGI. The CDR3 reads CASSYSQVGQPQHF. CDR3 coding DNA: TGTGCCAGCAGTTACTCTCAGGTTGGACAGCCCCAGCATTTT.

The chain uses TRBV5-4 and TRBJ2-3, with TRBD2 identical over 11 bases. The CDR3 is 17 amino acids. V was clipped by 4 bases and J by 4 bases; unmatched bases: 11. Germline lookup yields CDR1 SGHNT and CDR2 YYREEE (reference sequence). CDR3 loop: CASSKNLAGGTPDTQYF. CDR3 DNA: TGTGCCAGCAGCAAGAACTTAGCGGGAGGGACCCCAGATACGCAGTATTTT.